This T cell receptor (beta chain) was obtained from a study of T cells expressing NK-cell markers. Study-wide context: The study drew TCR beta repertoires from sorted CD3+CD56+NKG2C+, CD3+CD56+NKG2C- and CD3+CD56-NKG2C+ T cells.

Germline V lookup: CDR1 SEHNR, CDR2 FQNEAQ (reference sequence). CDR3 size: 15 residues. TCRdb re-called the 5' RACE reads and shows each CDR3 protein once, DNA omitted. In all, the sample yields 300,000 to 450,000 distinct CDR3 sequences. Sequenced input: blood T cells: a sorted CD56 or NKG2C T cell subset, CD4+ or CD8+ T cells, or bulk PBMC T cells (not recorded which). The chain is built from TRBV7-9 and TRBJ2-2; no DNA is available, so the TRBD1 call from TCRdb remains unchecked. This TCR was recovered from a man aged 18-69 years in good health. CDR3: CASSSRTAATGELFF.